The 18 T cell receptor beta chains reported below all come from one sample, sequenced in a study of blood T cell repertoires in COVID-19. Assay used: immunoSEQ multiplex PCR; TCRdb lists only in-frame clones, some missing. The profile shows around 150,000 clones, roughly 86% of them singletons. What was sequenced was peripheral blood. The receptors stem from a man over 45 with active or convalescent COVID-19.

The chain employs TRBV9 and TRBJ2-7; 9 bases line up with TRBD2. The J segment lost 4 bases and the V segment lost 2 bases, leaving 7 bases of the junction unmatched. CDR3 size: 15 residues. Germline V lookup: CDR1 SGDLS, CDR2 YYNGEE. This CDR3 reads CASSVGASGIYEQYF. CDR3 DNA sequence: TGTGCCAGCAGCGTCGGGGCTAGCGGGATTTACGAGCAGTACTTC.

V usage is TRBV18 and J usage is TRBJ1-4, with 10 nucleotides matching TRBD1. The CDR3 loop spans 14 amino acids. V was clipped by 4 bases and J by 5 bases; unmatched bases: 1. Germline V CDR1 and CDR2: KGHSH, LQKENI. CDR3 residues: CASSRQGANEKLFF. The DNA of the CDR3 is TGTGCCAGCTCACGACAGGGGGCAAATGAAAAACTGTTTTTT.

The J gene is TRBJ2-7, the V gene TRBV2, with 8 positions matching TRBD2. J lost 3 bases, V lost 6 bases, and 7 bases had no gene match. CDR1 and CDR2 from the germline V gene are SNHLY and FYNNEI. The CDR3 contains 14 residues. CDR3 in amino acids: CASRERESYYEQYF. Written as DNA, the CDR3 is TGTGCCAGCAGGGAGCGGGAGTCTTACTACGAGCAGTACTTC.

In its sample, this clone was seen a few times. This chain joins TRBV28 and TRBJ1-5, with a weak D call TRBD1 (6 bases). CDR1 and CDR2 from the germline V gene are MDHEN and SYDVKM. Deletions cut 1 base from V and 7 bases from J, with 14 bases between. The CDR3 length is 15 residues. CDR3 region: CASSLLGGGVQPQHF. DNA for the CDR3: TGTGCCAGCAGTTTATTGGGAGGGGGTGTACAGCCCCAGCATTTT.

The CDR3 DNA sequence: TGTGCCAGCAGCCAAGTAGGGGGACTAGGGCGCACCGGGGAGCTGTTTTTT. This sequence encodes CASSQVGGLGRTGELFF. The V and J genes are TRBV4-2 and TRBJ2-2, with 8 nucleotides matching TRBD2. The junction had 8 bases not matched to a gene; V was cut back by 1 base and J by 4 bases. This CDR3 contains 17 residues. Germline values: CDR1 LGHNA, CDR2 YNFKEQ.

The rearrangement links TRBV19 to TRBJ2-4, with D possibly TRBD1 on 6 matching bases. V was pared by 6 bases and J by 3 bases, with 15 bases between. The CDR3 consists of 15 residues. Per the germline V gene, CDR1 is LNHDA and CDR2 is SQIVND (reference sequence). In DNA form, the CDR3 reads TGTGCCAGTAGCCTCAGGGAAGGGGGCAAAAACATTCAGTACTTC. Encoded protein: CASSLREGGKNIQYF.

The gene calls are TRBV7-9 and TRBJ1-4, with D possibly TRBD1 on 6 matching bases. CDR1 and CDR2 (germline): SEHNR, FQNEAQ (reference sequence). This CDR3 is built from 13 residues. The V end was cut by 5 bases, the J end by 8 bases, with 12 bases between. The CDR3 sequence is CASSPLTGEKLFF. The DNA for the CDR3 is TGTGCCAGCAGCCCTCTAACAGGGGAAAAACTGTTTTTT. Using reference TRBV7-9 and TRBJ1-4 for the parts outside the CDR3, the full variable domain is DTGVSQNPRHKITKRGQNVTFRCDPISEHNRLYWYRQTLGQGPEFLTYFQNEAQLEKSRLLSDRFSAERPKGSFSTLEIQRTEQGDSAMYLCASSPLTGEKLFFGSGTQLSVL.

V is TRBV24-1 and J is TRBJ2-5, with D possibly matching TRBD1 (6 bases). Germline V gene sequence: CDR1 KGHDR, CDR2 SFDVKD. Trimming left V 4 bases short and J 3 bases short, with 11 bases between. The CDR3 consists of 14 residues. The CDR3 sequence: CATSETGFEETQYF. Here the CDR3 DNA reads TGTGCCACCAGTGAAACAGGGTTCGAAGAGACCCAGTACTTC.

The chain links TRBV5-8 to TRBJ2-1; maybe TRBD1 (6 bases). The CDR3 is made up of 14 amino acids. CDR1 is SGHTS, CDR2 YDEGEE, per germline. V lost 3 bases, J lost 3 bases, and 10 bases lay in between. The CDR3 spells CASSSGQYYNEQFF. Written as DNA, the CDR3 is TGTGCCAGCAGCTCGGGACAATACTACAATGAGCAGTTCTTC.

CDR3 bases: TGTGCCAGCTCCCGGGACAGGGGTGGCGAAAAACTGTTTTTT. Translating it yields CASSRDRGGEKLFF. V and J are TRBV18 and TRBJ1-4; 10 positions match TRBD1. The CDR3 is made up of 14 amino acids. Germline V gives CDR1 KGHSH, CDR2 LQKENI. The V gene end was trimmed by 6 bases and the J gene end by 8 bases; junction bases not matched to a gene: 6.

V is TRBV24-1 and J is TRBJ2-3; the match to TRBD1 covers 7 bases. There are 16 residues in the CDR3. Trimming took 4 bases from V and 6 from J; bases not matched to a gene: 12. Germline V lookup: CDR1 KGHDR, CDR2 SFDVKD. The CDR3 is CATSDPRQGKSDTQYF. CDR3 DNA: TGTGCCACCAGTGACCCAAGACAGGGAAAGAGCGATACGCAGTATTTT.

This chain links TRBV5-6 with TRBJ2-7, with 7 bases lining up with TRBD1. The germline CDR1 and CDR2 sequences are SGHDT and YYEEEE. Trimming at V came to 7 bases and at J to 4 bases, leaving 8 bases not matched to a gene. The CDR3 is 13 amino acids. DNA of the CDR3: TGTGCCAGCCCCAATGGGACAGCGTACGAGCAGTACTTC. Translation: CASPNGTAYEQYF.

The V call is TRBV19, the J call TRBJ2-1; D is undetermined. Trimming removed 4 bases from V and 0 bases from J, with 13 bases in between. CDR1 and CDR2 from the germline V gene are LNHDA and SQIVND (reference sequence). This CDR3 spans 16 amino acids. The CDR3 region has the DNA TGTGCCAGTAGTACCCCAGTAGCTAGCTCCTACAATGAGCAGTTCTTC. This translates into CASSTPVASSYNEQFF.

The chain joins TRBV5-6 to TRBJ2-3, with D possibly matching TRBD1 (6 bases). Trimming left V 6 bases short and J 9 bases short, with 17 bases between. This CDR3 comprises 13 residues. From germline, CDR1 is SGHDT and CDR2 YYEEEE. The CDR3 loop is CASKLPGQKTQYF. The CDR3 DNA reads TGTGCCAGCAAACTGCCGGGACAAAAAACGCAGTATTTT. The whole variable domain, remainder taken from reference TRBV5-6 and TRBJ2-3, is DAGVTQSPTHLIKTRGQQVTLRCSPKSGHDTVSWYQQALGQGPQFIFQYYEEEERQRGNFPDRFSGHQFPNYSSELNVNALLLGDSALYLCASKLPGQKTQYFGPGTRLTVL.

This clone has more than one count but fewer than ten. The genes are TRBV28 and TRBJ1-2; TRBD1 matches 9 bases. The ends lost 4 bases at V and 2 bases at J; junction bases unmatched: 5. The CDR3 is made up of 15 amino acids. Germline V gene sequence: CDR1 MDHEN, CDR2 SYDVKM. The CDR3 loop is CASSSLGTGNYGYTF. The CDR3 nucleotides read TGTGCCAGCAGTTCTCTTGGGACAGGGAACTATGGCTACACCTTC.

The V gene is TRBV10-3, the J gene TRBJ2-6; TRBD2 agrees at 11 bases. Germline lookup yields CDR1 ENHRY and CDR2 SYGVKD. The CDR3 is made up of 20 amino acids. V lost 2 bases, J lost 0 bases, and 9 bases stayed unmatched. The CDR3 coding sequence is TGTGCCATCAGTGAGAGGGGAGGACTAGCGGGCAGCTCTGGGGCCAACGTCCTGACTTTC. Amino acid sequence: CAISERGGLAGSSGANVLTF.

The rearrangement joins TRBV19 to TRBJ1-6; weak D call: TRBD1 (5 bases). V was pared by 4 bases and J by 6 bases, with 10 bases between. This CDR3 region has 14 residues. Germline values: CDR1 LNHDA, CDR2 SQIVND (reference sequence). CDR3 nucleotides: TGTGCCAGTAGTACGGACGGGGGTAATTCACCCCTCCACTTT. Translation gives CASSTDGGNSPLHF.

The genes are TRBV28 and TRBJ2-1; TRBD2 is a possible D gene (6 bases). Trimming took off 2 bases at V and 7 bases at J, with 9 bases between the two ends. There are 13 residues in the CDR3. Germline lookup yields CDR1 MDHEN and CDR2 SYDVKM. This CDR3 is CASSLGTWNEQFF. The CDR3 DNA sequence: TGTGCCAGCAGTTTAGGGACTTGGAATGAGCAGTTCTTC.